The rows below give T cell receptor beta chains drawn from one sample of a study of blood T cell repertoires in COVID-19. Sequenced by immunoSEQ multiplex PCR; TCRdb stores in-frame clones only, minus some. The table lists 100,000 to 150,000 clones, approximately 87% of them singletons. The sequencing sample was made of peripheral blood. These receptors all come from a woman in her 50s with acute or convalescent COVID-19. CDR3s include the opening cysteine and the closing phenylalanine or tryptophan. Each record gives: CDR3 length, J gene, V gene, D gene, clone size, CDR3 DNA, CDR3 protein. A D gene is named only where the DNA matches it firmly. The size entry is marked missing in some rows and otherwise reads once, few, many or a size class.

cdr3_length: 17; j_call: TRBJ2-1; v_call: TRBV6-2/TRBV6-3; d_call: .; clone_size: .; cdr3_nt: TGTGCCAGCAGTTACTCGACTAGATTGCAGTCCTACAATGAGCAGTTCTTC; cdr3_aa: CASSYSTRLQSYNEQFF
cdr3_length: 14; j_call: TRBJ1-1; v_call: TRBV24-1; d_call: TRBD1; clone_size: once; cdr3_nt: TGTGCCACCAGTAGGACAGGGAGAGAGACTGAAGCTTTCTTT; cdr3_aa: CATSRTGRETEAFF
cdr3_length: 18; j_call: TRBJ2-3; v_call: TRBV13; d_call: .; clone_size: once; cdr3_nt: TGTGCCAGCAGCTTATCGCGGGAACCGGCAGAATCCACAGATACGCAGTATTTT; cdr3_aa: CASSLSREPAESTDTQYF
cdr3_length: 14; j_call: TRBJ1-2; v_call: TRBV3-1/TRBV3-2; d_call: .; clone_size: .; cdr3_nt: TGTGCCAGCAGCGTTCCCGGGGTTGACTATGGCTACACCTTC; cdr3_aa: CASSVPGVDYGYTF
cdr3_length: 15; j_call: TRBJ1-6; v_call: TRBV7-8; d_call: .; clone_size: .; cdr3_nt: TGTGCCAGCAGCTTAGGGCTGCCGGGGGATTCACCCCTCCACTTT; cdr3_aa: CASSLGLPGDSPLHF
cdr3_length: 13; j_call: TRBJ1-2; v_call: TRBV30; d_call: .; clone_size: once; cdr3_nt: TGTGCGGGAGACCCCAGGGGATCCTATGGCTACACCTTC; cdr3_aa: CAGDPRGSYGYTF
cdr3_length: 13; j_call: TRBJ1-1; v_call: TRBV6-5; d_call: .; clone_size: .; cdr3_nt: TGTGCCAGCAGCTGGACACCGAACACTGAAGCTTTCTTT; cdr3_aa: CASSWTPNTEAFF
cdr3_length: 14; j_call: TRBJ2-7; v_call: TRBV15; d_call: TRBD1; clone_size: .; cdr3_nt: TGTGCCACCAGCAGACCGGGACAGGACTACGAGCAGTACTTC; cdr3_aa: CATSRPGQDYEQYF
cdr3_length: 17; j_call: TRBJ1-3; v_call: TRBV3-1/TRBV3-2; d_call: .; clone_size: .; cdr3_nt: TGTGCCAGCAGCCAAGATAGGGTGCGGGTGTCAGGAAACACCATATATTTT; cdr3_aa: CASSQDRVRVSGNTIYF
cdr3_length: 14; j_call: TRBJ2-3; v_call: TRBV6-5; d_call: .; clone_size: .; cdr3_nt: TGTGCCAGCAGTCTACAGGTCCGGGCAGATACGCAGTATTTT; cdr3_aa: CASSLQVRADTQYF
cdr3_length: 14; j_call: TRBJ2-7; v_call: TRBV30; d_call: .; clone_size: .; cdr3_nt: TGTGCCTGGAGCTGGGGGCAGGGGCCCTACGAGCAGTACTTC; cdr3_aa: CAWSWGQGPYEQYF
cdr3_length: 12; j_call: TRBJ2-7; v_call: TRBV7-2; d_call: .; clone_size: .; cdr3_nt: TGTGCCAGCAGTCTCAGCTCCTACGAGCAGTACTTC; cdr3_aa: CASSLSSYEQYF
cdr3_length: 13; j_call: TRBJ2-7; v_call: TRBV5-6; d_call: .; clone_size: .; cdr3_nt: TGTGCCAGCAGCTTGGTAACGGTCCGCGAGCAGTACTTC; cdr3_aa: CASSLVTVREQYF
cdr3_length: 15; j_call: TRBJ2-1; v_call: TRBV9; d_call: TRBD1; clone_size: .; cdr3_nt: TGTGCCAGCAGCGCCCGGACAGGGGTTGAAAATGAGCAGTTCTTC; cdr3_aa: CASSARTGVENEQFF
cdr3_length: 16; j_call: TRBJ2-3; v_call: TRBV3-1/TRBV3-2; d_call: TRBD1; clone_size: few; cdr3_nt: TGTGCCAGCAGCCAAGACTGGACAGGAAACACAGATACGCAGTATTTT; cdr3_aa: CASSQDWTGNTDTQYF
cdr3_length: 15; j_call: TRBJ1-5; v_call: TRBV5-1; d_call: .; clone_size: .; cdr3_nt: TGCGCCAGCAGCCCGACAGAGCCTAGCAATCAGCCCCAGCATTTT; cdr3_aa: CASSPTEPSNQPQHF
cdr3_length: 14; j_call: TRBJ2-1; v_call: TRBV18; d_call: TRBD2; clone_size: .; cdr3_nt: TGTGCCAGCTCACCCGGGAGCGGGAGGCTTGAGCAGTTCTTC; cdr3_aa: CASSPGSGRLEQFF
cdr3_length: 20; j_call: TRBJ2-1; v_call: TRBV7-8; d_call: TRBD2; clone_size: .; cdr3_nt: TGTGCCAGCAGCTCACCCTGGAGCGGGGGGGGCTCGGCTGCAAACAATGAGCAGTTCTTC; cdr3_aa: CASSSPWSGGGSAANNEQFF
cdr3_length: 14; j_call: TRBJ1-4; v_call: TRBV29-1; d_call: TRBD1; clone_size: few; cdr3_nt: TGCAGCGTTGGACCGGGACAGGGGGTAGAAAAACTGTTTTTT; cdr3_aa: CSVGPGQGVEKLFF
cdr3_length: 16; j_call: TRBJ1-5; v_call: TRBV28; d_call: .; clone_size: .; cdr3_nt: TGTGCCAGCAGAGGTGGACAGCAATATAGCAATCAGCCCCAGCATTTT; cdr3_aa: CASRGGQQYSNQPQHF
cdr3_length: 15; j_call: TRBJ2-7; v_call: TRBV5-1; d_call: .; clone_size: .; cdr3_nt: TGCGCCAGCAGCTTTAGTGCAGGGCCTTCCTACGAGCAGTACTTC; cdr3_aa: CASSFSAGPSYEQYF
cdr3_length: 14; j_call: TRBJ1-5; v_call: TRBV9; d_call: .; clone_size: .; cdr3_nt: TGTGCCAGCAGCGTAGGTCAGGGCAATCAGCCCCAGCATTTT; cdr3_aa: CASSVGQGNQPQHF
cdr3_length: 14; j_call: TRBJ1-1; v_call: TRBV6-6; d_call: .; clone_size: .; cdr3_nt: TGTGCCAGCAGCAGGGCCTTGGCGGACACTGAAGCTTTCTTT; cdr3_aa: CASSRALADTEAFF
cdr3_length: 16; j_call: TRBJ2-3; v_call: TRBV24-1; d_call: .; clone_size: .; cdr3_nt: TGTGCCACCAGTGACCCCGACAGTACTAGCACAGATACGCAGTATTTT; cdr3_aa: CATSDPDSTSTDTQYF
cdr3_length: 16; j_call: TRBJ2-3; v_call: TRBV30; d_call: TRBD2; clone_size: .; cdr3_nt: TGTGCCTGGAGTCATTGGACTAGAACTAGCACAGATACGCAGTATTTT; cdr3_aa: CAWSHWTRTSTDTQYF
cdr3_length: 14; j_call: TRBJ2-2; v_call: TRBV6-2/TRBV6-3; d_call: .; clone_size: .; cdr3_nt: TGTGCCAGCAGCATAGGAGCGAACACCGGGGAGCTGTTTTTT; cdr3_aa: CASSIGANTGELFF
cdr3_length: 14; j_call: TRBJ1-3; v_call: TRBV7-9; d_call: .; clone_size: once; cdr3_nt: TGTGCCAGCAGCTTAGGGGGCGCTGGAAACACCATATATTTT; cdr3_aa: CASSLGGAGNTIYF
cdr3_length: 14; j_call: TRBJ2-5; v_call: TRBV5-1; d_call: .; clone_size: .; cdr3_nt: TGCGCCAGCAGCTTGGATCAGGGTGGAGAGACCCAGTACTTC; cdr3_aa: CASSLDQGGETQYF
cdr3_length: 12; j_call: TRBJ2-3; v_call: TRBV18; d_call: .; clone_size: .; cdr3_nt: TGTGCCAGCTCACCGACACTGGATACGCAGTATTTT; cdr3_aa: CASSPTLDTQYF
cdr3_length: 16; j_call: TRBJ2-7; v_call: TRBV3-1/TRBV3-2; d_call: TRBD2; clone_size: .; cdr3_nt: TGTGCCAGCAGCCAAGACGGTCTAGCGGTTAACTACGAGCAGTACTTC; cdr3_aa: CASSQDGLAVNYEQYF
cdr3_length: 14; j_call: TRBJ2-2; v_call: TRBV11-2; d_call: TRBD2; clone_size: few; cdr3_nt: TGTGCCAGCTCCGGGACTAGCGGGACCGGGGAGCTGTTTTTT; cdr3_aa: CASSGTSGTGELFF
cdr3_length: 17; j_call: TRBJ1-6; v_call: TRBV6-1; d_call: TRBD1; clone_size: .; cdr3_nt: TGTGCCAGCAGTGAAGGACGGGACAGGGGGCTTAATTCACCCCTCCACTTT; cdr3_aa: CASSEGRDRGLNSPLHF
cdr3_length: 15; j_call: TRBJ1-2; v_call: TRBV6-5; d_call: .; clone_size: .; cdr3_nt: TGTGCCAGCAGTTACGGACAGCCCGATAACTATGGCTACACCTTC; cdr3_aa: CASSYGQPDNYGYTF